This T cell receptor (beta chain) was identified in a study of OX40 agonist ivuxolimab in advanced cancers. Profiling relied on immunoSEQ multiplex PCR, and the TCRdb table lists in-frame clones only, not all of them. The table shows 55,000 to 70,000 clones, with about 87% occurring only once. The CDR3 totals 14 residues. Losses at the gene ends were 4 bases for V and 1 base for J; bases not matched to a gene: 2. CDR1 and CDR2 (germline): KGHSH, LQKENI. J is TRBJ1-1 and V is TRBV18; 8 bases are shared with TRBD1. The TCR originated in an adult with an advanced solid tumor such as melanoma, head and neck, liver or kidney cancer. Sequencing used CD4+ or CD8+ T cells sorted from blood, obtained in a trial of the OX40 agonist ivuxolimab. The CDR3 loop reads CASSLGQGNTEAFF. The CDR3 DNA is TGTGCCAGCTCACTTGGACAGGGGAACACTGAAGCTTTCTTT.